This entry is about one TCR beta chain. This clonotype was seen more than once but under ten times. Its antigen is currently not known. No base quality information exists; no much larger clone differs at one position. The sample is drawn from a study of T cell repertoires in cytomegalovirus infection (dated by TCRdb to the late 2010s). For the study in its entirety: Because public TCR beta signatures pointed to carriage of CMV infection together with the matching HLA type, the HLA type of each donor mattered for the analysis. The paper's findings and limits, for the study overall: The ex vivo response was dominated by HLA-C-restricted CMV-specific TCR beta clonotypes, and the single most frequent clonotype in two of eight donors was supplied by these HLA-C-restricted clonotypes. In both this cohort and an independent roughly 330-donor cohort, the cumulative frequency of public TCR beta family members distinguished carriers of CMV infection plus the relevant HLA type.

V is clipped by 0 bases and J by 0 bases, and the sequence between their germline boundaries is 16 bases long. Measured from the cysteine to the phenylalanine, the CDR3 is 17 residues long. The sequence is cut down to CDR3 DNA, 51 bases in frame from base 1. Per the germline V gene (reference sequence), SGHKS is the CDR1 and YYEKEE is the CDR2. Sequenced on an Illumina HiSeq 1500. TCRdb passed the public sequencing reads through fastp at Q25 and MiXCR, retaining productive beta sequences. Identical CDR3 proteins give one entry, which carries the most common genes and DNA. Present in this sample are a few hundred thousand distinct CDR3 sequences, 17% of which were seen just once. About 11% of the sample lies in the top ten.

The sequencing sample was made of PBMCs. Recombination connected TRBV5-5 to TRBJ2-7; the D gene is unclear. The TCR sequence derives from a human donor in good health (CMV status not recorded). Some clones in this sample may be carry-over from other donors' samples. The CDR3 corresponds to CASSLVLGTVSSYEQYF. The base sequence is TGTGCCAGCAGCTTGGTTTTAGGTACGGTGAGCTCCTACGAGCAGTACTTC.